Listed here are 22 T cell receptor beta chains from one sample, sequenced in a study of T-cell reconstitution after alpha-beta-depleted transplantation in children. A library of TCRbeta sequences, prepared with unique molecular identifiers, was generated. Via MiXCR, TCRdb re-called the PCR reads, giving one row per CDR3 protein. The data contain hundreds of thousands of distinct CDR3 sequences, about 10% of them singletons. The sample was PBMCs from the stem cell graft donor, taken from the stem cell graft. The receptor set was obtained from a human donor who donated a stem cell graft to a child with acute myeloid leukemia.

This clonotype was picked up a small number of times. The chain uses TRBV5-6 and TRBJ2-2; D is possibly TRBD1 or TRBD2 (6 bases each). Germline V gene data show CDR1 as SGHDT and CDR2 as YYEEEE. This CDR3 comprises 17 residues. The V end was cut by 1 base, the J end by 0 bases, with 13 bases between. The CDR3 nucleotides read TGTGCCAGCAGCTTGATGGGGGGCCATACGAACACCGGGGAGCTGTTTTTT. It codes for CASSLMGGHTNTGELFF.

This clonotype was detected a few times. This chain links TRBV4-3 with TRBJ2-3, with TRBD2 as a possible D gene (5 bases). The CDR3 has 16 amino acids. Germline V lookup: CDR1 LGHNA, CDR2 YSLEER. Trimming shortened V by 5 bases and J by 5 bases, and 20 bases separated the two germline ends. The DNA for the CDR3 is TGCGCCAGCAGCTCCCAAGCGGCGATTACACAAGATACGCAGTATTTT. Protein sequence: CASSSQAAITQDTQYF.

This clonotype occurred many times. The chain links TRBV11-2 to TRBJ2-1, with D maybe TRBD2 (6 bases). CDR1 is SGHAT and CDR2 is FQNNGV in the germline V gene. CDR3 length equals 16 residues. V was clipped by 0 bases and J by 4 bases, with 13 bases between them. DNA for the CDR3: TGTGCCAGCAGCTTAGATCCGGGCGGGGAGTACAATGAGCAGTTCTTC. This codes for CASSLDPGGEYNEQFF.

The table lists this clonotype with many counts. The chain couples TRBV3-1 to TRBJ2-1, with 7 bases matching TRBD2. The CDR3 loop spans 16 amino acids. After removal of 1 base from V and 7 bases from J, the junction contained 10 bases not matched to a gene. Germline V gives CDR1 LGHDT, CDR2 YNNKEL (reference sequence). CDR3 in amino acids: CASSQGGQRERNEQFF. The CDR3 nucleotides read TGTGCCAGCAGCCAAGGAGGCCAGCGGGAAAGGAATGAGCAGTTCTTC.

This clonotype was seen only a few times. This rearrangement joins TRBV12-3 or TRBV12-4 to TRBJ1-1, with 8 positions matching TRBD1. This CDR3 has 11 amino acids. Trimming took 6 bases from V and 8 from J; bases not matched to a gene: 2. For the CDR3, the DNA is TGTGCCAGCAGGGGACAGGCCGAAGCTTTCTTT. Protein: CASRGQAEAFF.

The V call is TRBV20-1, the J call TRBJ2-7, with 8 bases aligning to TRBD2. With 6 bases clipped from V and 6 bases from J, the junction kept 16 bases outside the gene matches. Germline-derived CDR1 and CDR2 are DFQATT and SNEGSKA (reference sequence). This CDR3 region has 15 residues. The CDR3 loop is CSARPALGLASEQYF. CDR3 DNA: TGCAGTGCCAGACCGGCTCTCGGACTAGCTAGCGAGCAGTACTTC.

The sample holds many counts of this clonotype. This rearrangement joins TRBV12-3 or TRBV12-4 to TRBJ2-5, with D perhaps given as TRBD1 or TRBD2 (5 bases each). Trimming pared 5 bases from V and 6 bases from J, leaving 16 bases between. The CDR3 is 14 residues long. CDR3 loop: CASSPLPPGQTQYF. The CDR3 nucleotides are TGTGCCAGCAGTCCCTTACCGCCGGGACAGACCCAGTACTTC.

This clonotype has just a few counts. The J gene is TRBJ2-7, the V gene TRBV20-1, with 9 bases lining up with TRBD2. With V trimmed by 0 bases and J by 7 bases, 7 bases remained unmatched. Germline V lookup: CDR1 DFQATT, CDR2 SNEGSKA (reference sequence). The CDR3 sequence is 14 residues long. The CDR3 DNA reads TGCAGTGCTAGAGATTTAGCGGGAGCAAGAGAGCAGTACTTC. Translated: CSARDLAGAREQYF.

This clonotype was counted a single time. Possible read error: a much larger clone is one base away. This chain uses TRBV20-1 with TRBJ2-7; no reliable D call. This CDR3 region has 16 residues. Germline CDR1 reads DFQATT; CDR2 reads SNEGSKA (reference sequence). CDR3 in DNA: TGCTGTGCTAGAAGTCCTCTCCGGCCCGCATCCCACGAGCAGTACTTC. Protein sequence: CCARSPLRPASHEQYF.

This rearrangement joins TRBV25-1 to TRBJ1-2, with D possibly matching TRBD1 (5 bases). The germline gives CDR1 MGHDK, CDR2 SYGVNS. The CDR3 has 15 residues. V was shortened by 3 bases and J by 0 bases, with 11 bases between the two germline ends. CDR3 loop: CASSDPAGANYGYTF. CDR3 bases: TGTGCCAGCAGTGACCCCGCGGGGGCTAACTATGGCTACACCTTC.

This clonotype appeared many times. The V gene is TRBV11-2, the J gene TRBJ2-3; TRBD1 is a possible D gene (6 bases). CDR3 length: 16 amino acids. Germline V gene sequence: CDR1 SGHAT, CDR2 FQNNGV. Trimming pared 3 bases from V and 3 bases from J, leaving 16 bases between. CDR3 nucleotide sequence: TGTGCCAGCAGCTTGAGCGGATTACAGGGAACAGATACGCAGTATTTT. This sequence encodes CASSLSGLQGTDTQYF.

The rearrangement joins TRBV20-1 to TRBJ2-5, with 10 nucleotides matching TRBD2. The trim removed 4 bases at V and 9 bases at J, leaving 8 bases unmatched. Germline V gene sequence: CDR1 DFQATT, CDR2 SNEGSKA (reference sequence). This CDR3 is 13 amino acids long. The CDR3 protein is CSAISASGSPQYF. CDR3 coding DNA: TGCAGTGCTATTTCTGCTAGCGGGAGTCCCCAGTACTTC.

This clonotype was detected only a few times. The CDR3 sequence is CASSSGGVDTQYF. The CDR3 bases are TGTGCCAGCAGTTCGGGCGGAGTCGATACGCAGTATTTT. The chain joins TRBV12-3 or TRBV12-4 to TRBJ2-3; D call uncertain. There are 13 residues in the CDR3. Trimming left V 4 bases short and J 6 bases short, with 11 bases between.

This clonotype was picked up a small number of times. V and J are TRBV28 and TRBJ2-1; 7 bases align to TRBD2. The CDR3 is 15 amino acids. Germline V lookup: CDR1 MDHEN, CDR2 SYDVKM. V lost 5 bases to trimming and J lost 8 bases; unmatched junction nucleotides: 12. CDR3 DNA: TGTGCCAGCAGTCTCCCCTTGGGGCTAGCGGATGAGCAGTTCTTC. Translating gives CASSLPLGLADEQFF. The full variable domain, its missing parts supplied by reference TRBV28 and TRBJ2-1, is DVKVTQSSRYLVKRTGEKVFLECVQDMDHENMFWYRQDPGLGLRLIYFSYDVKMKEKGDIPEGYSVSREKKERFSLILESASTNQTSMYLCASSLPLGLADEQFFGPGTRLTVL.

This clonotype was recorded many times. V is TRBV20-1 and J is TRBJ2-2; TRBD2 is a possible D gene (5 bases). The ends were cut back, 3 bases at V and 0 bases at J, with 8 bases in the middle. The germline CDR1 and CDR2 sequences are DFQATT and SNEGSKA (reference sequence). This CDR3 has 14 amino acids. The CDR3 DNA follows: TGCAGTGCTAGTTTACTAGCGAACACCGGGGAGCTGTTTTTT. As protein: CSASLLANTGELFF.

This clonotype was seen a few times. The gene calls are TRBV4-2 and TRBJ2-5; 11 bases match TRBD2. The V segment lost 5 bases and the J segment 2 bases; nucleotides outside the gene matches: 10. From germline, CDR1 is LGHNA and CDR2 YNFKEQ. The length of the CDR3 is 17 residues. Written as DNA, the CDR3 is TGTGCCAGCAGCTCACTAGCGGGAGCGCTACCTCAAGAGACCCAGTACTTC. Its protein is CASSSLAGALPQETQYF.

This chain uses TRBV15 with TRBJ2-3; 9 nucleotides agree with TRBD2. This CDR3 has 17 amino acids. The V and J ends lost 0 bases and 3 bases, in that order; junction bases with no gene match: 7. CDR1 and CDR2 from the germline V gene are LNHNV and YYDKDF (reference sequence). The CDR3: CATSREGGRAGTDTQYF. The CDR3 DNA reads as TGTGCCACCAGCAGAGAAGGCGGGAGGGCCGGGACAGATACGCAGTATTTT.

This clonotype was seen more than once but under ten times. The chain carries TRBV6-2 or TRBV6-3 and TRBJ1-5, with TRBD1 matching 8 bases. CDR1 is MNHEY and CDR2 is SVGEGT in the germline V gene. V lost 3 bases to trimming and J lost 7 bases; unmatched junction nucleotides: 8. The CDR3 totals 15 residues. CDR3: CASSYSGTGSQPQHF. The DNA of the CDR3 is TGTGCCAGCAGTTATTCCGGGACAGGCTCCCAGCCCCAGCATTTT.

This clonotype was counted a few times. The V gene is TRBV5-1, the J gene TRBJ2-7; D possibly corresponds to TRBD2 (6 bases). This CDR3 has 14 amino acids. The V and J ends lost 1 base and 4 bases respectively, with 12 bases between them. Germline CDR1 is SGHRS and CDR2 is YFSETQ. CDR3 amino acids: CASSLFSGTYEQYF. The CDR3 region has the DNA TGCGCCAGCAGCTTGTTTTCAGGGACTTACGAGCAGTACTTC.

A few counts support this clonotype. The chain employs TRBV10-3 and TRBJ2-7, with 7 nucleotides matching TRBD1. Germline V CDR1 and CDR2: ENHRY, SYGVKD. Losses at the gene ends were 0 bases for V and 5 bases for J; bases not matched to a gene: 7. This CDR3 is 15 amino acids long. For the CDR3, the DNA is TGTGCCATCAGTGAGTCGGGACAGCGTGTAAACGAGCAGTACTTC. Its protein is CAISESGQRVNEQYF.

This clonotype occurred a few times. The chain combines TRBV2 with TRBJ2-3; D is possibly TRBD1 (6 bases). Germline loops: CDR1 SNHLY, CDR2 FYNNEI. The CDR3 is 14 residues long. The V gene lost 4 bases and the J gene lost 4 bases, with 12 bases spanning the gap. The CDR3 DNA is TGTGCCAGCAGTGTTGGGGGCAGCCCAGATACGCAGTATTTT. Its protein is CASSVGGSPDTQYF.

The chain has TRBV7-9 and TRBJ2-3; tentative D call: TRBD1 (5 bases). CDR3 length equals 15 residues. Germline CDR1 reads SEHNR; CDR2 reads FQNEAQ (reference sequence). Trimming took off 5 bases at V and 2 bases at J, with 14 bases between the two ends. The CDR3 DNA reads TGTGCCAGCAGCCTAGGGGAAAGGGACACAGATACGCAGTATTTT. Translation gives CASSLGERDTDTQYF.